This entry lists 18 T cell receptor beta chains sequenced from one sample in a study of blood T cell repertoires in COVID-19 (TCRdb year 2020). Receptor amplification or capture employed the immunoSEQ multiplex PCR assay. Imported from immuneACCESS, the table was reduced by TCRdb to in-frame sequences with V and J called. These copies leave out some clones; in studies compared against another copy, an unresolved V gene accounts for under half, and the cause of the remainder is not known. The sample includes 250,000 to 300,000 clones, with about 90% observed a single time. Of the sample, 1.2% is held by the ten largest clones. Sequencing input: PBMCs or T cells enriched from blood (not recorded which). Every receptor here comes from a human donor in a cohort exposed to, infected with or recovered from COVID-19 (not recorded which). The donor label of this sample is uncertain.

The chain is built from TRBV6-2 or TRBV6-3 and TRBJ1-5, with 7 bases fitting TRBD1. The V gene's germline CDR1 is MNHEY and CDR2 SVGEGT. Trimming cost V 4 bases and J 5 bases; bases outside gene matches: 11. The CDR3 has 16 amino acids. The CDR3: CASSSTYRGLYQPQHF. The CDR3 coding sequence is TGTGCCAGCAGTTCTACTTACAGGGGCTTATATCAGCCCCAGCATTTT.

V usage is TRBV6-5 and J usage is TRBJ2-3; D is uncertain. The CDR3 length is 13 residues. Germline V gene lookup returns CDR1 MNHEY and CDR2 SVGAGI. V was trimmed by 0 bases and J by 3 bases, leaving 4 bases between them. The CDR3 region has the DNA TGTGCCAGCAGTTACTCGAGTACAGATACGCAGTATTTT. The encoded protein is CASSYSSTDTQYF.

This clone came up a few times. The V gene is TRBV2, the J gene TRBJ2-2; possibly TRBD2 for D (6 bases). Trimming removed 10 bases from V and 7 bases from J, with 19 bases in between. Germline loops: CDR1 SNHLY, CDR2 FYNNEI. CDR3 size: 14 residues. DNA for the CDR3: TGTGCCACCTCCCGGGCTCCCGGGAGCGGGGAGCTGTTTTTT. Translating it yields CATSRAPGSGELFF.

The chain employs TRBV3-1 (or the pseudogene TRBV3-2) and TRBJ1-3, with 12 bases lining up with TRBD1. Trimming at V came to 4 bases and at J to 4 bases, leaving 5 bases not matched to a gene. The CDR3 runs 16 residues. Germline-derived CDR1 and CDR2 are LGHDT and YNNKEL (reference sequence). The CDR3 DNA is TGTGCCAGCAGCCTGGGACAGGGGGCGCGCGGAAACACCATATATTTT. This sequence encodes CASSLGQGARGNTIYF.

The chain carries TRBV19 and TRBJ1-1; 7 nucleotides match TRBD1. The CDR3 totals 14 residues. Germline CDR1 reads LNHDA; CDR2 reads SQIVND (reference sequence). Trimming at V came to 5 bases and at J to 6 bases, leaving 9 bases not matched to a gene. The CDR3: CASSSSQGRPEAFF. CDR3 coding DNA: TGTGCCAGTAGTTCCTCACAGGGGCGGCCTGAAGCTTTCTTT.

The chain recombines TRBV9 with TRBJ1-1, with D hard to call. The germline CDR1 and CDR2 sequences are SGDLS and YYNGEE. The V end was cut by 3 bases, the J end by 1 base, with 7 bases between. The CDR3 sequence is 13 residues long. CDR3 residues: CASSATRNTEAFF. The CDR3 nucleotides read TGTGCCAGCAGCGCGACAAGGAACACTGAAGCTTTCTTT.

The chain is built from TRBV13 and TRBJ2-1; 7 bases align to TRBD1. This CDR3 spans 14 amino acids. The J segment lost 4 bases and the V segment lost 5 bases, leaving 5 bases of the junction unmatched. Germline CDR1 PRHDT, CDR2 FYEKMQ (reference sequence). The CDR3 here is CASSPGTAYNEQFF. The DNA for the CDR3 is TGTGCCAGCAGCCCGGGGACAGCATACAATGAGCAGTTCTTC.

This chain uses TRBV6-5 with TRBJ1-1; D remains unclear. The V gene's germline CDR1 is MNHEY and CDR2 SVGAGI. This CDR3 contains 13 residues. V shed 2 bases and J shed 4 bases, with 8 bases lying between them. This CDR3 is CASSYAEGTEAFF. DNA for the CDR3: TGTGCCAGCAGTTACGCGGAGGGCACTGAAGCTTTCTTT.

V is TRBV9 and J is TRBJ2-2; D call uncertain. The CDR3 is made up of 15 amino acids. The V gene lost 0 bases and the J gene lost 3 bases, with 9 bases spanning the gap. Germline loops: CDR1 SGDLS, CDR2 YYNGEE. The CDR3 nucleotides read TGTGCCAGCAGCGTAGAGCTGAAATACACCGGGGAGCTGTTTTTT. Translated: CASSVELKYTGELFF.

The chain has TRBV19 and TRBJ1-5; tentative D call: TRBD1 (5 bases). Germline V CDR1 and CDR2: LNHDA, SQIVND (reference sequence). CDR3 size: 17 residues. V was trimmed by 2 bases and J by 6 bases, leaving 20 bases between them. The CDR3 sequence is CASSICHRSVRCQPQHF. DNA of the CDR3: TGTGCCAGTAGTATATGTCACAGGTCTGTACGATGTCAGCCCCAGCATTTT.

The chain employs TRBV10-3 and TRBJ2-5; 8 bases align to TRBD2. With V trimmed by 4 bases and J by 5 bases, 12 bases remained unmatched. Germline values: CDR1 ENHRY, CDR2 SYGVKD. There are 16 residues in the CDR3. CDR3 protein: CAISGSGTRRGETQYF. The CDR3 DNA is TGTGCCATCAGTGGTTCCGGGACTAGGAGGGGGGAGACCCAGTACTTC.

The gene calls are TRBV19 and TRBJ2-1; TRBD1 agrees at 10 bases. Germline CDR1 reads LNHDA; CDR2 reads SQIVND (reference sequence). Trimming removed 5 bases from V and 2 bases from J; junction bases left unmatched: 9. The CDR3 length is 17 residues. In DNA form, the CDR3 reads TGTGCCAGTAGTTTTCGACCGACAGGGGGCCCCTACAATGAGCAGTTCTTC. Its protein is CASSFRPTGGPYNEQFF.

This clone was counted once. The chain is built from TRBV5-6 and TRBJ1-1; a weak D match, TRBD1 (6 bases). The CDR3 consists of 14 residues. CDR1 and CDR2 from the germline V gene are SGHDT and YYEEEE. Trimming cost V 3 bases and J 0 bases, with 9 bases left between them. CDR3 residues: CASSWTAMNTEAFF. As DNA, the CDR3 is TGTGCCAGCAGCTGGACAGCTATGAACACTGAAGCTTTCTTT.

The chain joins TRBV7-2 to TRBJ1-5; TRBD1 matches 7 bases. The CDR3 is 15 amino acids. With 1 base clipped from V and 2 bases from J, the junction kept 2 bases outside the gene matches. Germline CDR1 is SGHTA and CDR2 is FQGNSA. Here the CDR3 reads CASSLDGQGNQPQHF. The CDR3 bases are TGTGCCAGCAGCTTAGACGGACAGGGCAATCAGCCCCAGCATTTT.

The V gene is TRBV9, the J gene TRBJ1-1; 8 bases fit TRBD1. V lost 4 bases, J lost 5 bases, and 10 bases stayed unmatched. CDR3 length: 15 residues. Germline CDR1 reads SGDLS; CDR2 reads YYNGEE. CDR3 in amino acids: CASSFLQGVGTEAFF. In nucleotides, the CDR3 is TGTGCCAGCAGCTTTCTACAGGGGGTCGGGACTGAAGCTTTCTTT.

The genes are TRBV24-1 and TRBJ2-2; D is possibly TRBD2 (6 bases). Germline assignment: CDR1 KGHDR and CDR2 SFDVKD. V lost 5 bases to trimming and J lost 7 bases, with 19 bases between them. This CDR3 is 16 amino acids long. Written as DNA, the CDR3 is TGTGCCACCAGTGCCCGGGACTCCCGAGGTGGCGGGGAGCTGTTTTTT. Encoded protein: CATSARDSRGGGELFF.

This clone has only one observation. This chain links TRBV19 with TRBJ2-6, with TRBD1 identical over 12 bases. The ends lost 3 bases at V and 0 bases at J; junction bases unmatched: 6. Germline V gene sequence: CDR1 LNHDA, CDR2 SQIVND (reference sequence). The length of the CDR3 is 19 residues. The CDR3 protein is CASSMRGQGALSGANVLTF. The CDR3 DNA sequence: TGTGCCAGTAGTATGAGGGGACAGGGGGCCCTCTCTGGGGCCAACGTCCTGACTTTC. Full variable domain (outside the CDR3, taken from reference TRBV19 and TRBJ2-6): DGGITQSPKYLFRKEGQNVTLSCEQNLNHDAMYWYRQDPGQGLRLIYYSQIVNDFQKGDIAEGYSVSREKKESFPLTVTSAQKNPTAFYLCASSMRGQGALSGANVLTFGAGSRLTVL.

DNA of the CDR3: TGTGCCAGCAGCCAAGAAGGGCCGGACACCTCCTACGAGCAGTACTTC. Encoded protein: CASSQEGPDTSYEQYF. The chain links TRBV14 to TRBJ2-7, with D tentatively TRBD1 (5 bases). The germline V gene encodes CDR1 SGHDN and CDR2 FVKESK. Deletions cut 0 bases from V and 0 bases from J, with 12 bases between. The length of the CDR3 is 16 residues.